These 28 T cell receptor beta chains came from one sample sequenced in a study of cytomegalovirus exposure and HLA in healthy donors. PCR amplification relied on 60 Vbeta primers (plus 13 Jbeta primers). Sequenced by immunoSEQ multiplex PCR; TCRdb stores in-frame clones only, minus some. The data show roughly 56,000 clones, with about 90% seen just once and about 1.5% held by the top ten. Source material: PBMCs. These receptors were collected from a man between 18 and 29 years old in good health and CMV-seronegative.

The gene calls are TRBV2 and TRBJ2-2, with a tentative D call TRBD1 (6 bases). The V end was cut by 4 bases, the J end by 4 bases, with 10 bases between. This CDR3 has 14 amino acids. Germline V gene sequence: CDR1 SNHLY, CDR2 FYNNEI. For the CDR3, the DNA is TGTGCCAGCAGTGGGGGCAGGGGCACCGGGGAGCTGTTTTTT. Translating it yields CASSGGRGTGELFF.

The V gene is TRBV28, the J gene TRBJ2-5; 8 nucleotides agree with TRBD1. Trimming at V came to 3 bases and at J to 1 base, leaving 4 bases not matched to a gene. Germline V lookup: CDR1 MDHEN, CDR2 SYDVKM. This CDR3 contains 15 residues. Here the CDR3 reads CASSLPTGGQETQYF. DNA of the CDR3: TGTGCCAGCAGTTTGCCTACAGGGGGCCAAGAGACCCAGTACTTC.

The chain is built from TRBV5-1 and TRBJ2-7; 9 bases line up with TRBD1. The CDR3 has 16 residues. Germline V gene sequence: CDR1 SGHRS, CDR2 YFSETQ. Trimming took 3 bases from V and 5 from J; bases not matched to a gene: 12. The CDR3 DNA reads TGCGCCAGCAGCTGGTATATGGGACAGGGTGCTGACGAGCAGTACTTC. Translating it yields CASSWYMGQGADEQYF. The full variable domain, completed using reference TRBV5-1 and TRBJ2-7, is KAGVTQTPRYLIKTRGQQVTLSCSPISGHRSVSWYQQTPGQGLQFLFEYFSETQRNKGNFPGRFSGRQFSNSRSEMNVSTLELGDSALYLCASSWYMGQGADEQYFGPGTRLTVT.

The chain carries TRBV15 and TRBJ2-7; possible D gene TRBD1, 5 bases. This CDR3 contains 15 residues. Germline CDR1 and CDR2: LNHNV and YYDKDF (reference sequence). V shed 0 bases and J shed 3 bases, with 12 bases lying between them. For the CDR3, the DNA is TGTGCCACCAGCAGAGAGTGGGGCAGGGACTACGAGCAGTACTTC. Its protein product is CATSREWGRDYEQYF.

This clone was counted only a few times. CDR3 in amino acids: CAWSVGGLGNQPQHF. The CDR3 DNA reads TGTGCCTGGAGTGTAGGGGGCTTGGGCAATCAGCCCCAGCATTTT. The gene calls are TRBV30 and TRBJ1-5; 7 bases match TRBD1. The CDR3 covers 15 residues. Germline CDR1 reads GTSNPN; CDR2 reads SVGIG (reference sequence). V lost 0 bases and J lost 2; bases outside the gene matches: 4. Full variable domain (rest looked up from reference TRBV30 and TRBJ1-5): SQTIHQWPATLVQPVGSPLSLECTVEGTSNPNLYWYRQAAGRGLQLLFYSVGIGQISSEVPQNLSASRPQDRQFILSSKKLLLSDSGFYLCAWSVGGLGNQPQHFGDGTRLSIL.

The chain couples TRBV5-4 to TRBJ2-4; tentatively, D is TRBD2 (5 bases). Deletions cut 4 bases from V and 5 bases from J, with 10 bases between. The length of the CDR3 is 13 residues. Germline values: CDR1 SGHNT, CDR2 YYREEE (reference sequence). The chain's CDR3 is CASSQAGENIQYF. CDR3 in DNA: TGTGCCAGCAGCCAAGCCGGGGAAAACATTCAGTACTTC.

The rearrangement uses TRBV6-4 and TRBJ1-4; D uncertain. In germline, CDR1 is MRHNA, CDR2 SNTAGT. The CDR3 is made up of 14 amino acids. V dropped 6 bases and J dropped 2 bases, with 10 bases sitting between them. The CDR3 region is CASSPTGTNEKLFF. The DNA for the CDR3 is TGTGCCAGCAGCCCGACGGGGACTAATGAAAAACTGTTTTTT.

This clone was counted once. The V gene is TRBV5-8, the J gene TRBJ1-1; 10 bases match TRBD1. Unmatched junction bases numbered 1, after V lost 0 bases and J lost 5 bases. The CDR3 runs to 14 residues. Germline CDR1 is SGHTS and CDR2 is YDEGEE. The DNA for the CDR3 is TGTGCCAGCAGCTTGGAGGGACAGGGGACTGAAGCTTTCTTT. Protein: CASSLEGQGTEAFF.

This clone was picked up a small number of times. V gene TRBV4-1 combines with J gene TRBJ1-3; no clear D. The CDR3 contains 12 residues. With 0 bases removed from V and 7 bases from J, the gap between germline ends came to 4 bases. The V gene's germline CDR1 is MGHRA and CDR2 YSYEKL. The CDR3 bases are TGCGCCAGCAGCCAAGATGAGAACACCATATATTTT. This codes for CASSQDENTIYF.

The chain is built from TRBV6-5 and TRBJ2-7; D may be TRBD1 (6 bases). The germline V gene encodes CDR1 MNHEY and CDR2 SVGAGI. Deletions cut 0 bases from V and 7 bases from J, with 13 bases between. This CDR3 spans 14 amino acids. The CDR3, as DNA: TGTGCCAGCAGTTACTCGATGGGGGCCGGGGAGCAGTACTTC. It translates to CASSYSMGAGEQYF.

The chain is built from TRBV7-9 and TRBJ1-3; D might be TRBD1 (6 bases). V was shortened by 6 bases and J by 6 bases, with 18 bases between the two germline ends. The CDR3 loop spans 15 amino acids. From germline, CDR1 is SEHNR and CDR2 FQNEAQ (reference sequence). DNA for the CDR3: TGTGCCAGCAGTTATACAGGGAGAAGTGAAAACACCATATATTTT. Its translation: CASSYTGRSENTIYF.

The chain couples TRBV9 to TRBJ2-7; D is ambiguous. Germline V gene lookup returns CDR1 SGDLS and CDR2 YYNGEE. This CDR3 is 14 amino acids long. The ends were cut back, 4 bases at V and 3 bases at J, with 14 bases in the middle. The CDR3 bases are TGTGCCAGCAGCTTAATGAGCACCCACTACGAGCAGTACTTC. Protein sequence: CASSLMSTHYEQYF.

In this sample, this clone turned up once. The chain links TRBV19 to TRBJ1-1; 11 bases agree with TRBD1. V lost 7 bases, J lost 5 bases, and 6 bases stayed unmatched. Per the germline V gene, CDR1 is LNHDA and CDR2 is SQIVND (reference sequence). This CDR3 is built from 14 residues. The CDR3 sequence: CASTLGQGVTEAFF. The CDR3 DNA is TGTGCCAGTACCCTGGGACAGGGGGTAACTGAAGCTTTCTTT.

CDR3: CASSLEGHAVGELFF. For the CDR3, the DNA is TGTGCCAGCAGCTTAGAGGGACATGCGGTCGGGGAGCTGTTTTTT. The chain links TRBV7-6 to TRBJ2-2; the D gene is possibly TRBD1 (6 bases). CDR1 and CDR2 from the germline V gene are SGHVS and FNYEAQ. The CDR3 sequence is 15 residues long. The V gene lost 1 base and the J gene lost 7 bases, with 13 bases spanning the gap.

This chain links TRBV14 with TRBJ1-1; D call uncertain. Trimming removed 0 bases at V and 0 bases at J, with 8 bases between. The length of the CDR3 is 15 residues. In germline, CDR1 is SGHDN, CDR2 FVKESK. The CDR3 DNA reads TGTGCCAGCAGCCAAGATGGGCGTTTGAACACTGAAGCTTTCTTT. Its translation: CASSQDGRLNTEAFF.

The chain combines TRBV30 with TRBJ1-4; a possible D gene is TRBD1 (5 bases). The germline V gene encodes CDR1 GTSNPN and CDR2 SVGIG (reference sequence). This CDR3 has 12 residues. V gave up 5 bases and J gave up 8 bases, with 12 bases separating them. The CDR3 DNA reads TGTGCCTGGCAGGCAGGGCGGGAAAAACTGTTTTTT. Its protein is CAWQAGREKLFF.

The J gene is TRBJ1-3, the V gene TRBV1; TRBD1 reflects the table's D call only, with no check against the DNA. TRBV1 is tagged as a pseudogene. CDR3 length: 14 residues. The CDR3 loop reads CTSPRGGNGNTIYF. The CDR3 DNA reads as TGCACCAGCCCCCGAGGGGGCAATGGGAACACCATATATTTT.

This chain connects TRBV5-4 to TRBJ2-5; D is possibly TRBD1 (5 bases). The CDR3 runs 12 residues. Germline V gene data show CDR1 as SGHNT and CDR2 as YYREEE (reference sequence). V was clipped by 5 bases and J by 7 bases, with 12 bases between them. The CDR3 sequence is CASSSQTGTQYF. DNA for the CDR3: TGTGCCAGCAGTTCCCAAACAGGGACCCAGTACTTC.

The V and J genes are TRBV18 and TRBJ1-2; 7 positions agree with TRBD1. Per germline, CDR1 KGHSH and CDR2 LQKENI. The J segment lost 2 bases and the V segment lost 3 bases, leaving 6 bases of the junction unmatched. The CDR3 length is 15 residues. The CDR3 region has the DNA TGTGCCAGCTCACCTCAAAGGGGGCCCAACTATGGCTACACCTTC. Its protein is CASSPQRGPNYGYTF.

The chain employs TRBV13 and TRBJ1-1; D remains unclear. Trimming took 1 base from V and 7 from J, leaving 7 bases between them. Germline lookup yields CDR1 PRHDT and CDR2 FYEKMQ (reference sequence). The CDR3 runs to 12 residues. DNA of the CDR3: TGTGCCAGCAGCTTAGATATCCGTGAAGCTTTCTTT. This translates into CASSLDIREAFF.

J is TRBJ2-1 and V is TRBV27, with a tentative D call TRBD2 (6 bases). V shed 4 bases and J shed 12 bases, with 16 bases lying between them. Germline values: CDR1 MNHEY, CDR2 SMNVEV (reference sequence). This CDR3 comprises 13 residues. Here the CDR3 DNA reads TGTGCCAGCAGTTCCCCCCACCGACTAGGGCAGTTCTTC. Protein sequence: CASSSPHRLGQFF.

The V gene is TRBV10-3, the J gene TRBJ1-6; TRBD1 matches at 7 bases. V lost 6 bases and J lost 11; bases outside the gene matches: 10. CDR3 size: 14 residues. From germline, CDR1 is ENHRY and CDR2 SYGVKD. The CDR3 here is CAIRKQGFRTPLHF. As DNA, the CDR3 is TGTGCCATCAGGAAACAGGGGTTTCGGACACCCCTCCACTTT.

The chain employs TRBV4-1 and TRBJ2-7; perhaps TRBD2 as D (6 bases). The CDR3 totals 17 residues. Germline V lookup: CDR1 MGHRA, CDR2 YSYEKL. V was cut by 0 bases and J by 1 base, with 16 bases left in between. The CDR3 DNA reads TGCGCCAGCAGCCAAGATTGGGGGACGGGAGCTTCCTACGAGCAGTACTTC. Translated: CASSQDWGTGASYEQYF.

This chain connects TRBV6-5 to TRBJ1-2, with 8 bases lining up with TRBD1. Looked up from germline, CDR1 is MNHEY and CDR2 is SVGAGI. After removal of 0 bases from V and 6 bases from J, the junction contained 3 bases not matched to a gene. This CDR3 has 14 residues. The CDR3 bases are TGTGCCAGCAGTTACTCTACAGGGGGTCATGGCTACACCTTC. Its protein is CASSYSTGGHGYTF.

V gene TRBV19 combines with J gene TRBJ1-2; D possibly corresponds to TRBD1 (6 bases). CDR1 and CDR2 (germline): LNHDA, SQIVND (reference sequence). Trimming took 5 bases from V and 4 from J, leaving 11 bases between them. This CDR3 has 13 residues. CDR3 residues: CASSVTGPYGYTF. CDR3 sequence (DNA): TGTGCCAGTAGTGTGACAGGTCCCTATGGCTACACCTTC.

CDR3 sequence (DNA): TGCGCCAGCAGCCAAGATAACACCTATCAGGGGGCAGATGGAAACACCATATATTTT. Translated: CASSQDNTYQGADGNTIYF. The V call is TRBV4-1, the J call TRBJ1-3; 8 positions agree with TRBD1. Germline CDR1 reads MGHRA; CDR2 reads YSYEKL. The ends lost 0 bases at V and 3 bases at J; junction bases unmatched: 13. The CDR3 covers 19 residues.

The V gene is TRBV7-8, the J gene TRBJ2-2; possible D gene TRBD2, 7 bases. The CDR3 is 17 amino acids. Looked up from germline, CDR1 is SGHVS and CDR2 is FQNEAQ. Trimming stripped 1 base from V and 8 bases from J, with 20 bases between. CDR3 nucleotides: TGTGCCAGCAGCTTAGGAAGTAGCCCGGGGGGCCGTGGGGAGCTGTTTTTT. It codes for CASSLGSSPGGRGELFF.

V gene TRBV6-1 combines with J gene TRBJ1-6, with 9 bases fitting TRBD1. Germline CDR1 MNHNS, CDR2 SASEGT. The ends lost 1 base at V and 9 bases at J; junction bases unmatched: 4. The CDR3 has 15 amino acids. The CDR3 region has the DNA TGTGCCAGCAGTGAAGGAACAGGGGGCGGTTCACCCCTCCACTTT. Amino acids: CASSEGTGGGSPLHF.